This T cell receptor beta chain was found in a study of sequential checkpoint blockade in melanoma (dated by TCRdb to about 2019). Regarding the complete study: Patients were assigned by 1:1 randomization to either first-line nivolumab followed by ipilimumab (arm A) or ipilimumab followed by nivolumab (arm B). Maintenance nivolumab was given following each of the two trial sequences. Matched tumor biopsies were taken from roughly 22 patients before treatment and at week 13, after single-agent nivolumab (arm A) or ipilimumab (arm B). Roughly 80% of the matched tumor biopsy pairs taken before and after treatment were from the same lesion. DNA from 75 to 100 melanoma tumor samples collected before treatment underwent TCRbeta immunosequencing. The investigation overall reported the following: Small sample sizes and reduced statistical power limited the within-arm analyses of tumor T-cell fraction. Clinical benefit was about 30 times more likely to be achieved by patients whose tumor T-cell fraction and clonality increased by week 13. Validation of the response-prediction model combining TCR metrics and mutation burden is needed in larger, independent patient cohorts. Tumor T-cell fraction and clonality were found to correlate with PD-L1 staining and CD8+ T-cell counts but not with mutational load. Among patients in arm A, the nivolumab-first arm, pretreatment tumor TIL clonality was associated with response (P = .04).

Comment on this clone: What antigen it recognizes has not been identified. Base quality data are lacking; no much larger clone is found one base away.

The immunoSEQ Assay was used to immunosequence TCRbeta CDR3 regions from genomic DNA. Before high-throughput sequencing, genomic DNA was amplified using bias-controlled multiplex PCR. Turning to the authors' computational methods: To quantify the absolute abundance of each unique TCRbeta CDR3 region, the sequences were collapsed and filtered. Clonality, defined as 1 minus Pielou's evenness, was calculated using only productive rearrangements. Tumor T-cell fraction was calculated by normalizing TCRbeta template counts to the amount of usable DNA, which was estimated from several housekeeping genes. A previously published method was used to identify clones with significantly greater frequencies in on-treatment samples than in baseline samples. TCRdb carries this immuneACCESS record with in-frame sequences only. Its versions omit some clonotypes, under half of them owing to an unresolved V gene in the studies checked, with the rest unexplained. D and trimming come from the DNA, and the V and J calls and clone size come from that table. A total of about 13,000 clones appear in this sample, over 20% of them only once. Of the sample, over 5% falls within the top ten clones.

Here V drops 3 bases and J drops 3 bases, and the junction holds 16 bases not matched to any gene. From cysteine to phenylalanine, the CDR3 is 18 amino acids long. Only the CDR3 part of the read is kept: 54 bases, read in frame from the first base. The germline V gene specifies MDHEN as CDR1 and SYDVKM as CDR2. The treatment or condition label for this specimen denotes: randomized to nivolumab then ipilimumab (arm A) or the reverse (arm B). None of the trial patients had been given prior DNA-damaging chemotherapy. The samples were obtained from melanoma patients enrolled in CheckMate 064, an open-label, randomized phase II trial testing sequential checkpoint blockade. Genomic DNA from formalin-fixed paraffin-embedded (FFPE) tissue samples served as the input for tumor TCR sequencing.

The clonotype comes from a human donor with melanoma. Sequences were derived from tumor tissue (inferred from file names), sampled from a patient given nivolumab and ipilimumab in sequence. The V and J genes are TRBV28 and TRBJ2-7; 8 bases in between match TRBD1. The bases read TGTGCCAGCAGTTTGAATCCACGGACAGGGTGGGTTTTCTACGAGCAGTACTTC. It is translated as CASSLNPRTGWVFYEQYF.